A selection of T cell receptor beta chains follows, all from one sample in a study of blood T cells in healthy people across ages. TCRdb re-called the 5' RACE reads through MiXCR, storing one row per CDR3 protein. This sample has 1.5 million to 2 million distinct CDR3 sequences, with 25% to 30% found just once. The material sequenced was blood. The receptors derive from a woman aged 25 to 39 in good health. Both conserved end residues are part of each CDR3. The order of the fields is J gene, clone size, V gene, D gene, CDR3 DNA, CDR3 protein. D genes are given only for firm matches. Some rows have no size entry. The others give once, few or many, or a class for an expanded clone.

>TRBJ2-3|NA|TRBV28|TRBD1
TGTGCCAGCAGGACCGGGACAGGCACGCTGGTGCAGTATTTT
CASRTGTGTLVQYF
>TRBJ1-2|few|TRBV25-1|TRBD1
TGTGCCAGCAGTGAAGCTTATACAGGGGGTTATGGCTACACCTTC
CASSEAYTGGYGYTF
>TRBJ1-5|few|TRBV20-1|NA
TGCAGTGCTAGAGATCCCCGGGACAATAGCAATCAGCCCCAGCATTTT
CSARDPRDNSNQPQHF
>TRBJ2-7|many|TRBV29-1|TRBD2
TGCAGCGTTTTTGGACTAGCGGGGTTCTCTCGGGAGCAGTACTTC
CSVFGLAGFSREQYF
>TRBJ2-6|NA|TRBV12-5|NA
TGTGCTAGTGGTCCCGCCCTCTCTGGGGCCAACGTCCTGACTTTC
CASGPALSGANVLTF
>TRBJ2-1|NA|TRBV2|TRBD1
TGTGCTGCCGACCGGGACAGGCCCGCCGGGGAGTTCTTC
CAADRDRPAGEFF
>TRBJ1-4|many|TRBV2|NA
TGTGCCAGCAGTGAGATGCAGATTTCGGCCGAAAAACTGTTTTTT
CASSEMQISAEKLFF
>TRBJ2-3|NA|TRBV29-1|TRBD1
TGCAGCGTTTTCATCGGAGGGACAGGGGGCAAGGATACGCAGTATTTT
CSVFIGGTGGKDTQYF
>TRBJ1-2|NA|TRBV5-1|NA
TGCGCCAGCGGACTAGAGGGATCTACCTATGGCTACACCTTC
CASGLEGSTYGYTF
>TRBJ1-2|few|TRBV2|TRBD1
TGTGCCAGCAGAATAGGACAGGGGGCGCGAGGCTACACCTTC
CASRIGQGARGYTF
>TRBJ1-2|NA|TRBV28|NA
TGTGCCAGCAGTTTAAGTTCTACAGGGTCGGGTGGCTACACCTTC
CASSLSSTGSGGYTF
>TRBJ1-1|NA|TRBV10-3|NA
TGTGCCATCAACGGAAGGGGTTTGAACACTGAAGCTTTCTTT
CAINGRGLNTEAFF
>TRBJ1-5|NA|TRBV19|NA
TGTGCCAGTACGGGTGAGGATAGCAATCAGCCCCAGCATTTT
CASTGEDSNQPQHF
>TRBJ2-7|many|TRBV20-1|TRBD2
TGCAGTGCTACCTCTAGCGGGATGGGGTACGAGCAGTACTTC
CSATSSGMGYEQYF
>TRBJ1-2|many|TRBV4-3|NA
TGCGCCAGCAGCCAAGTCAACCTGAAGAACTATGGCTACACCTTC
CASSQVNLKNYGYTF
>TRBJ2-7|NA|TRBV7-8|TRBD2
TGTGCCAGCAGCTTAAGGCTAGCGGGAGGATTCCTAGACGATCAGTACTTC
CASSLRLAGGFLDDQYF
>TRBJ2-6|few|TRBV27|TRBD1
TGTGCCAGCGGAGACAGGGTTTCTGGGGCCAACGTCCTGACTTTC
CASGDRVSGANVLTF
>TRBJ2-7|NA|TRBV28|TRBD2
TGTGCCAACAGTCTTCCGTGGGGCGGGACTAGCGGATCCTACGAGCAGTACTTC
CANSLPWGGTSGSYEQYF
>TRBJ2-5|many|TRBV7-2|TRBD1
TGTGCCAGCAGCTTACGAGCCCCCGGACAGGGTTCGGGGAGGCAAGAGACCCAGTACTTC
CASSLRAPGQGSGRQETQYF
>TRBJ2-3|once|TRBV12-5|NA
TGTGCTAGTGGTTTGGCCGTTGGAAGCACAGATACGCAGTATTTT
CASGLAVGSTDTQYF
>TRBJ2-1|many|TRBV20-1|TRBD2
TGCAGTGCCCGGGCGGGACTAGCTTCCTACAATGAGCAGTTCTTC
CSARAGLASYNEQFF
>TRBJ2-3|many|TRBV5-5|TRBD1
TGTGCCAGCAGCTCGGACAGGGTTGGAGATACGCAGTATTTT
CASSSDRVGDTQYF
>TRBJ1-2|few|TRBV7-6|NA
TGTGCCAGCAGCTTAGCGGGGAGGGATAGCTATGGCTACACCTTC
CASSLAGRDSYGYTF
>TRBJ2-7|many|TRBV29-1|NA
TGCAGCGTTGAGGCAGGGCAGTCTTACGAGCAGTACTTC
CSVEAGQSYEQYF
>TRBJ1-2|many|TRBV30|TRBD1
TGTGCCTGGAGGGACAGGACAGGGGCCCAGGGAGGCTATGGCTACACCTTC
CAWRDRTGAQGGYGYTF
>TRBJ2-2|NA|TRBV11-2|TRBD2
TGTGCCAGCAGCTTAGACGTCCCGGGACTAGCGGGAGTAAGAACCGGGGAGCTGTTTTTT
CASSLDVPGLAGVRTGELFF
>TRBJ2-7|few|TRBV20-1|TRBD1
TGCAGTGCTAGAGTCACGGACAGGTACTACGAGCAGTACTTC
CSARVTDRYYEQYF
>TRBJ2-1|NA|TRBV14|TRBD2
TGTGCCAGCAGCCAAGAAGAGCTAGCGGGAGGCGTGGGCGTGACATACAATGAGCAGTTCTTC
CASSQEELAGGVGVTYNEQFF
>TRBJ2-7|NA|TRBV5-1|TRBD2
TGCGCCAGCAGCTTGAAAGGGACTAGCGGATTCTACGAGCAGTACTTC
CASSLKGTSGFYEQYF
>TRBJ2-7|NA|TRBV27|TRBD1
TGTGCCAGCAGTTTCCGGGACAGGGGGTTCGAGCAGTACTTC
CASSFRDRGFEQYF
>TRBJ2-7|many|TRBV6-5|NA
TGTGCCAGCAGGACACAGGGAGGAAACTCCTACGAGCAGTACTTC
CASRTQGGNSYEQYF
>TRBJ1-3|NA|TRBV7-2|TRBD1
TGTGCCAGCAGCCCTGGACAGGGACGATCTGGAAACACCATATATTTT
CASSPGQGRSGNTIYF
>TRBJ2-5|few|TRBV12-3/TRBV12-4|NA
TGTGCCAGCAGTTTTTCCGGTCAGGCGGCGGGTCAAGAGACCCAGTACTTC
CASSFSGQAAGQETQYF
>TRBJ2-1|NA|TRBV6-2/TRBV6-3|NA
TGTGCCAGCAATAAGGCGGGGGCGGGCAATGAGCAGTTCTTC
CASNKAGAGNEQFF
>TRBJ2-4|many|TRBV20-1|NA
TGCAGTGCTTCCGCCGGGGCCAAAAACATTCAGTACTTC
CSASAGAKNIQYF
>TRBJ2-3|NA|TRBV5-6|NA
TGTGCCAGCAGCTTGGGGGGTAGCGCGGACCTCACAGATACGCAGTATTTT
CASSLGGSADLTDTQYF
>TRBJ1-4|NA|TRBV20-1|NA
TGCAGTGCTAGGGATTCCGAGCACGAAAAACGGTTTTTT
CSARDSEHEKRFF